The clone carrying this T cell receptor (beta chain) was recorded once. Its antigen remains unknown. Germline V gives CDR1 MNHEY, CDR2 SVGAGI. The CDR3 consists of 13 residues. V was clipped by 0 bases and J by 0 bases, with 3 bases between them. This sample is part of a study of radiotherapy plus CTLA-4 blockade in lung cancer. Study-level points and caveats: The study found tumor-derived TCR clones expanded in blood after radiotherapy plus ipilimumab.

Only in-frame clones appear in the TCRdb table, and some are missing; sequencing was by immunoSEQ multiplex PCR. The sample includes just under 45,000 clones, 65% to 70% of them seen just once. Alongside CTLA-4 blockade with ipilimumab, patients with chemo-refractory metastatic non-small-cell lung cancer received focal radiation. The sequence derives from a human donor with non-small cell lung cancer who had a partial response to radiotherapy plus ipilimumab. The J gene is TRBJ2-7, the V gene TRBV6-5; no reliable D call. The sequencing used peripheral blood, collected from a patient treated with radiotherapy plus ipilimumab. CDR3 residues: CASSYSSSYEQYF. In DNA, the CDR3 is TGTGCCAGCAGTTACTCGAGCTCCTACGAGCAGTACTTC.